These 21 T cell receptor beta chains share one sample of origin, sequenced in a study of tumor-infiltrating lymphocytes in primary liver carcinoma. Starting material of about 450 ng total RNA yielded TCR beta cDNA via a constant-region primer. ARM-PCR, slightly modified, supplied the TCR beta libraries through three nested multiplex PCR rounds. Two initial PCR rounds of around 9 cycles each paired TRBV1-TRBV30 forward primers with a C-beta reverse primer. Using its own MiXCR run on the multiplex PCR reads, TCRdb lists one record per CDR3 protein. Here the sample spans fewer than 70,000 distinct CDR3 sequences, about two thirds being singletons. The roughly 19-32 mg bulk tissue piece was not sorted before simultaneous RNA and DNA extraction. Sequenced input: liver tumor tissue from sampling region 2. Specified subset: tumor region T2, inferior pole. Receptors were obtained from a man aged 35 to 55 with primary liver carcinoma and hepatitis B virus infection.

This chain joins TRBV20-1 and TRBJ1-5, with TRBD1 matching 8 bases. This CDR3 comprises 14 residues. Germline-derived CDR1 and CDR2 are DFQATT and SNEGSKA (reference sequence). Trimming removed 4 bases from V and 3 bases from J; junction bases left unmatched: 5. The CDR3 region is CSATPGQDNQPQHF. The CDR3 DNA sequence: TGCAGTGCTACTCCGGGACAGGACAATCAGCCCCAGCATTTT.

Remarks on this clonotype: This may be a read error, as it is one base from a much larger clone. V is TRBV6-5 and J is TRBJ1-6; D is unresolved. The CDR3 covers 13 residues. From germline, CDR1 is MNHEY and CDR2 SVGAGI. This chain's CDR3 is CTSSYAGLPPPHF. CDR3 sequence (DNA): TGTACCAGCAGTTACGCAGGACTTCCACCCCCCCACTTT.

For this clonotype: The CDR3 does not end in the conserved phenylalanine or tryptophan, so this is likely a read error. The V call is TRBV11-2, the J call TRBJ2-7; no clear D. Germline loops: CDR1 SGHAT, CDR2 FQNNGV. The CDR3 runs to 14 residues. CDR3 in DNA: TGTGTCAGCAGCCCCGGGCAGCTGGCCTACGAGCAGTACTAC. This translates into CVSSPGQLAYEQYY.

As for this clonotype: This may come from a read error, since a much larger clone is one base off. V is TRBV6-6 and J is TRBJ1-2; no clear D gene. Germline V CDR1 and CDR2: MNHNY, SVGAGI (reference sequence). The CDR3 is made up of 14 amino acids. Trimming took off 7 bases at V and 2 bases at J, with 14 bases between the two ends. The CDR3 DNA reads TGTGCCAGCACCACGAGTCCCAGGAACTATGGCTACACCTTC. Its protein product is CASTTSPRNYGYTF.

In its sample, this clonotype was seen many times. The CDR3 DNA follows: TGTGCCAGCAGCCGACCGACAGGGGGAAAAGATGGCTACACCTTC. Encoded protein: CASSRPTGGKDGYTF. This chain joins TRBV7-9 and TRBJ1-2, with TRBD1 matching over 9 bases. V was clipped by 5 bases and J by 6 bases; unmatched bases: 10. This CDR3 spans 15 amino acids. CDR1 and CDR2 from the germline V gene are SEHNR and FQNEAQ (reference sequence).

In regard to this clonotype: The CDR3 ends on some other residue instead of the conserved phenylalanine or tryptophan, so this is likely a read error. Because the CDR3's place on the DNA is in doubt, the DNA is left out and the CDR3 is given as listed by TCRdb. J is TRBJ2-5 and V is TRBV11-2. The CDR3 is 13 amino acids long, termini counted. CDR1 and CDR2 (germline): SGHAT, FQNNGV. CDR3 sequence reads: CARSLVLEETQCS.

The chain combines TRBV4-1 with TRBJ2-7; D unclear. Germline loops: CDR1 MGHRA, CDR2 YSYEKL. The CDR3 extends over 13 amino acids. V was trimmed by 1 base and J by 4 bases, leaving 8 bases between them. This chain's CDR3 is CASSQGYGYEQYF. The CDR3 DNA reads as TGCGCCAGCAGCCAAGGTTACGGGTACGAGCAGTACTTC.

The chain is built from TRBV11-3 and TRBJ2-1; 7 positions agree with TRBD2. V shed 1 base, J shed 4 bases, and the junction held 7 bases outside the gene matches. CDR1 and CDR2 from the germline V gene are SGHNT and YENEEA. This CDR3 has 16 amino acids. CDR3: CASSLGGGLTYNEQFF. In DNA form, the CDR3 reads TGTGCCAGCAGCTTAGGCGGGGGACTTACATACAATGAGCAGTTCTTC.

The CDR3 DNA reads TGTGCCACTAGCTTGCAGGGGGCAACAGATACGCAGTATTTT. Protein: CATSLQGATDTQYF. The rearrangement links TRBV5-6 to TRBJ2-3; the match to TRBD1 covers 8 bases. The CDR3 is made up of 14 amino acids. Trimming removed 9 bases from V and 3 bases from J; junction bases left unmatched: 9. Germline values: CDR1 SGHDT, CDR2 YYEEEE.

The chain has TRBV4-1 and TRBJ2-1; a possible D gene is TRBD2 (6 bases). CDR1 is MGHRA and CDR2 is YSYEKL in the germline V gene. The CDR3 totals 15 residues. The CDR3 sequence is CTSSPLGNNNNEQFF. CDR3 in DNA: TGCACTAGCAGCCCACTCGGTAACAACAACAATGAGCAGTTCTTC.

This clonotype was counted a few times. It is unclear where the CDR3 begins or ends on the DNA, so no DNA is shown, and the CDR3 is as TCRdb lists it. V and J are TRBV21-1 and TRBJ2-7; the tabulated D call, TRBD1, remains unverified against the DNA. TRBV21-1 is a pseudogene locus. The CDR3 extends over 24 residues, inclusive of both ends. This CDR3 is CASSKALSLEKDRESCMESYEQYF.

In the case of this clonotype: Relative to the germline gene, one junction end is altered; a read error may explain this. This chain uses TRBV11-2 with TRBJ2-5, with D perhaps being TRBD1 or TRBD2 (6 bases each). Germline values: CDR1 SGHAT, CDR2 FQNNGV. This CDR3 comprises 16 residues. The DNA of the CDR3 is TGTGCCAGCAGCCAATCTCCCGGAGGGGGGAAAGAGACCCAATACTTC. Encoded protein: CASSQSPGGGKETQYF.

This chain uses TRBV6-2 or TRBV6-3 with TRBJ2-7; tentatively, D is TRBD1 or TRBD2 (5 bases each). Germline CDR1 MNHEY, CDR2 SVGEGT. The CDR3 consists of 14 residues. The CDR3 sequence: CTNSLRGRAHEQYF. Here the CDR3 DNA reads TGTACCAACAGCCTCCGGGGCAGGGCCCACGAGCAGTACTTC.

This clonotype was seen ten or more times. This chain joins TRBV30 and TRBJ1-6; possibly TRBD1 for D (6 bases). Germline-derived CDR1 and CDR2 are GTSNPN and SVGIG (reference sequence). The germline V and J ends were trimmed by 0 bases and 7 bases, with 10 bases remaining between them. This CDR3 has 14 residues. The CDR3 region is CAWSVRDKNSPLHF. The CDR3 DNA reads as TGTGCCTGGAGTGTACGGGACAAGAATTCACCCCTCCACTTT.

The count of this clonotype is one. One end of the junction is discordant with germline, which a read error may explain. The chain couples TRBV4-3 to TRBJ2-2; possibly TRBD2 for D (6 bases). This CDR3 has 13 amino acids. CDR1 and CDR2 (germline): LGHNA, YSLEER. CDR3 sequence (DNA): TGCACCAGCAGCCAAGTTTCTGGAGGGGAGTTGTTTTTT. It translates to CTSSQVSGGELFF.

A single count supports this clonotype. Here the CDR3 omits its conserved ending phenylalanine or tryptophan, so a read error is the likely source. The J gene is TRBJ2-5, the V gene TRBV29-1; D may be TRBD1 (5 bases). The ends were cut back, 1 base at V and 4 bases at J, with 16 bases in the middle. CDR3 length: 15 amino acids. The germline CDR1 and CDR2 sequences are SQVTM and ANQGSEA. DNA of the CDR3: TGCAGCGTTGAAGCGGACATGGGGCGAGCAGAGACCCAGTACATC. It encodes CSVEADMGRAETQYI.

To note about this clonotype: The CDR3 does not close with the conserved phenylalanine or tryptophan, likely indicating a read error. The chain carries TRBV29-1 and TRBJ2-1, with unresolved D. In germline, CDR1 is SQVTM, CDR2 ANQGSEA. CDR3 size: 16 residues. The ends were cut back, 6 bases at V and 10 bases at J, with 28 bases in the middle. Here the CDR3 reads CSVPTLWPWSRQEQFL. The CDR3 bases are TGCAGCGTCCCCACGCTTTGGCCCTGGTCCCGTCAAGAGCAGTTCTTA.

This clonotype came up a few times. The rearrangement links TRBV4-2 to TRBJ2-1; TRBD2 aligns across 13 bases. The length of the CDR3 is 16 residues. Per the germline V gene, CDR1 is LGHNA and CDR2 is YNFKEQ. Trimming took 5 bases from V and 5 from J; bases not matched to a gene: 6. The DNA for the CDR3 is TGTGCCAGCAGCGTAACCGGGACTAGCGGGGACAATGAGCAGTTCTTC. This codes for CASSVTGTSGDNEQFF.

Many counts were recorded for this clonotype. V gene TRBV29-1 combines with J gene TRBJ2-5, with 11 bases lining up with TRBD1. CDR1 and CDR2 (germline): SQVTM, ANQGSEA. Germline trimming cut 1 base from V and 4 bases from J; bases unmatched to any gene: 5. This CDR3 spans 15 amino acids. The CDR3 DNA follows: TGCAGCGTTGAAGCGGACAGGGGGCGAGCAGAGACCCAGTACTTC. Amino acids: CSVEADRGRAETQYF.

This clonotype is deemed medium-sized. The chain uses TRBV29-1 and TRBJ2-7; tentatively, D is TRBD1 (6 bases). V gave up 7 bases and J gave up 2 bases, with 15 bases separating them. The CDR3 covers 13 residues. Germline-derived CDR1 and CDR2 are SQVTM and ANQGSEA. The CDR3 DNA is TGCAGCGCCCGCACAGGGCGAGCCTACGAGCAGTACTTC. This codes for CSARTGRAYEQYF.

Comments on this clonotype: The junction differs from germline at one of its ends, possibly a read error. The chain has TRBV30 and TRBJ2-1; 9 nucleotides agree with TRBD2. Germline CDR1 is GTSNPN and CDR2 is SVGIG (reference sequence). The CDR3 has 14 amino acids. This chain's CDR3 is CAWSSGRWLNEHFF. The CDR3, as DNA: TGTGCCTGGAGTAGCGGGAGGTGGTTAAATGAGCACTTCTTC.